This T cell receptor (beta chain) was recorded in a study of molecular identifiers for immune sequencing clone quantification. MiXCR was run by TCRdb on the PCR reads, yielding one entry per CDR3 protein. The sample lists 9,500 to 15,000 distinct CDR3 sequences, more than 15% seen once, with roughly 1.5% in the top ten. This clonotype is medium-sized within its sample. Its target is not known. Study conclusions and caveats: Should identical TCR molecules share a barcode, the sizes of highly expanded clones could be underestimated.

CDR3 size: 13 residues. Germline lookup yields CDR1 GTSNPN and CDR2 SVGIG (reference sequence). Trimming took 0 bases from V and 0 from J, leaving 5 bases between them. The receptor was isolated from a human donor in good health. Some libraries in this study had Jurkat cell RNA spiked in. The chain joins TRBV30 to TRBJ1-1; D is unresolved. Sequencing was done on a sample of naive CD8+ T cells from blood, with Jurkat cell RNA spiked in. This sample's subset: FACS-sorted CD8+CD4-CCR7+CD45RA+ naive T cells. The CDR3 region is CAWSVGVNTEAFF. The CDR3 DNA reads TGTGCCTGGAGTGTAGGAGTGAACACTGAAGCTTTCTTT.